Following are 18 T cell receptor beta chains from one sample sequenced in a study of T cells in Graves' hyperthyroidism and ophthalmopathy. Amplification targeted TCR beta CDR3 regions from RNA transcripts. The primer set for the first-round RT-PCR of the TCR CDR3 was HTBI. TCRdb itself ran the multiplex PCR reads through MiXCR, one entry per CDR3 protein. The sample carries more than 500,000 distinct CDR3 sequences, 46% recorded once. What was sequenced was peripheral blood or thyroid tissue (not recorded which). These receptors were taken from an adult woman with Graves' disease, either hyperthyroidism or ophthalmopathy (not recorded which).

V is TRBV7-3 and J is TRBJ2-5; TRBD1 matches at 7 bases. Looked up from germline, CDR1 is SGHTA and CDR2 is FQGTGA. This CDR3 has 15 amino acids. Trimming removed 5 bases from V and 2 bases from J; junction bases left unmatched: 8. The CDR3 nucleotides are TGTGCCAGCAGCGCCGTACAGGGGCCACAAGAGACCCAGTACTTC. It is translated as CASSAVQGPQETQYF. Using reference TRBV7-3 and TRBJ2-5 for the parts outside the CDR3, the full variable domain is GAGVSQTPSNKVTEKGKYVELRCDPISGHTALYWYRQSLGQGPEFLIYFQGTGAADDSGLPNDRFFAVRPEGSVSTLKIQRTERGDSAVYLCASSAVQGPQETQYFGPGTRLLVL.

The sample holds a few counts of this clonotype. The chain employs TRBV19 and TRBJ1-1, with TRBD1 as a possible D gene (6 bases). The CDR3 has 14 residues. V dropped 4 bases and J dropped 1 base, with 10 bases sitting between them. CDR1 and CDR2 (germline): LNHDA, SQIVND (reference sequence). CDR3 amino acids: CASSTGQKNTEAFF. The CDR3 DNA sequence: TGTGCCAGTAGTACCGGACAGAAGAACACTGAAGCTTTCTTT. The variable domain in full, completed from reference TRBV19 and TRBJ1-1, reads DGGITQSPKYLFRKEGQNVTLSCEQNLNHDAMYWYRQDPGQGLRLIYYSQIVNDFQKGDIAEGYSVSREKKESFPLTVTSAQKNPTAFYLCASSTGQKNTEAFFGQGTRLTVV.

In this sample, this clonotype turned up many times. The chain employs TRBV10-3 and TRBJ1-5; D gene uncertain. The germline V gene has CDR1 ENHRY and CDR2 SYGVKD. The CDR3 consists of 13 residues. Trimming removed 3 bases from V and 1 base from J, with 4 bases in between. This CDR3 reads CAISDGSNQPQHF. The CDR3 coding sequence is TGTGCCATCAGTGATGGCAGCAATCAGCCCCAGCATTTT.

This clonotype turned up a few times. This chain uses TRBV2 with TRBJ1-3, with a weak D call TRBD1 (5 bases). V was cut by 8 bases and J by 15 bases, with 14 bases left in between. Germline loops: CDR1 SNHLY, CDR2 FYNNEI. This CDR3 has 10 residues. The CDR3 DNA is TGTGCCAGCGGGACGCCAAGGCGATATTTT. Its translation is CASGTPRRYF.

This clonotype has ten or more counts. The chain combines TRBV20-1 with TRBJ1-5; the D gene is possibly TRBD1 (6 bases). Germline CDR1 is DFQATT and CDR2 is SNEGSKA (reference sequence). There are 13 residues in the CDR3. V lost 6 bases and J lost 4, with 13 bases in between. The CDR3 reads CSASRDTNQPQHF. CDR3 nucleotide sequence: TGCAGTGCCTCCCGGGACACTAATCAGCCCCAGCATTTT.

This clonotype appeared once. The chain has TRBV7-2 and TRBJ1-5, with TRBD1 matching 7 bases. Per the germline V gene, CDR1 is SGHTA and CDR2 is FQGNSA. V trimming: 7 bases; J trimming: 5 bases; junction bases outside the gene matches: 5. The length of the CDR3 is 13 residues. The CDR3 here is CASTLTGDQPQHF. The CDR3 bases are TGTGCCAGCACGCTTACAGGGGATCAGCCCCAGCATTTT. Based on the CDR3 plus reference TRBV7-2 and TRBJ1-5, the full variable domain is GAGVSQSPSNKVTEKGKDVELRCDPISGHTALYWYRQSLGQGLEFLIYFQGNSAPDKSGLPSDRFSAERTGGSVSTLTIQRTQQEDSAVYLCASTLTGDQPQHFGDGTRLSIL.

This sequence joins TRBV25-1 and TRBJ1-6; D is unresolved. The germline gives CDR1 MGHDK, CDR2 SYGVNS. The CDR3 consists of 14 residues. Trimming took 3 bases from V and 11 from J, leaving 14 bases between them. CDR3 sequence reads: CASSDDMGNAPLHF. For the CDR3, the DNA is TGTGCCAGCAGTGACGATATGGGGAATGCACCCCTCCACTTT.

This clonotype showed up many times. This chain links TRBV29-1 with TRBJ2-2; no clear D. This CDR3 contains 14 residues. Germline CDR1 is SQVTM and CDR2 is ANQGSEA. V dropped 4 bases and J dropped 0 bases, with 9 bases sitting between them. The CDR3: CSVVWPANTGELFF. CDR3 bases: TGCAGCGTTGTGTGGCCCGCGAACACCGGGGAGCTGTTTTTT.

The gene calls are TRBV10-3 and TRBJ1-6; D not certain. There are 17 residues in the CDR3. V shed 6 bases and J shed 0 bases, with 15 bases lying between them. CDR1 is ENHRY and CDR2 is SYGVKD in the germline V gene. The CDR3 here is CAISSSRLSSYNSPLHF. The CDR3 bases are TGTGCCATCAGCTCCTCCCGCTTGAGCTCCTATAATTCACCCCTCCACTTT.

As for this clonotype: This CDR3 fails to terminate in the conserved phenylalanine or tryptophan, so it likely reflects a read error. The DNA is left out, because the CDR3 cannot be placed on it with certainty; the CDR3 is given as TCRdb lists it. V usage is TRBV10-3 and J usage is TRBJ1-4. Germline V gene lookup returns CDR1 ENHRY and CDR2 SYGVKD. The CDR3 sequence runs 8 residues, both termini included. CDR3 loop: CAISQSWS.

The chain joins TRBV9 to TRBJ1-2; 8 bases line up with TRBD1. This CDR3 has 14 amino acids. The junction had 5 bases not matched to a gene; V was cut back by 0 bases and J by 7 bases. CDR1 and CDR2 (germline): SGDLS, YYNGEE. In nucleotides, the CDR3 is TGTGCCAGCAGCGTAGAACAGGGGGTTGGTGGCTACACCTTC. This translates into CASSVEQGVGGYTF.

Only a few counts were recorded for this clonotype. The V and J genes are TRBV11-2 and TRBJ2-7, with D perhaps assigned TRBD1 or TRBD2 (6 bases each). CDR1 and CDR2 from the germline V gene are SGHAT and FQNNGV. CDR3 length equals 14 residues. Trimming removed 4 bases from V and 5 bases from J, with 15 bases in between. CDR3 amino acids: CASSSPRGLDEQYF. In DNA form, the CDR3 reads TGTGCCAGCAGCTCACCTCGGGGGCTCGACGAGCAGTACTTC.

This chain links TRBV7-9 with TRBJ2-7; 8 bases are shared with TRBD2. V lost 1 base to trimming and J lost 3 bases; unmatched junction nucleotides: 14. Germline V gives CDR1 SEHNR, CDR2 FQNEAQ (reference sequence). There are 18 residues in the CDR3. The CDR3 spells CASSLVVLAETLDYEQYF. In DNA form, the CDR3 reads TGTGCCAGCAGCTTAGTGGTACTAGCGGAGACACTTGACTACGAGCAGTACTTC.

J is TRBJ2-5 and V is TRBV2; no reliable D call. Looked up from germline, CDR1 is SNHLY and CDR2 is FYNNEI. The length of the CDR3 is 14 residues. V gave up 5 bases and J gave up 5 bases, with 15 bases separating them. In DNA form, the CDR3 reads TGTGCCAGCAGTTTCGGACCGACTTGGGAGACCCAGTACTTC. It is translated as CASSFGPTWETQYF.

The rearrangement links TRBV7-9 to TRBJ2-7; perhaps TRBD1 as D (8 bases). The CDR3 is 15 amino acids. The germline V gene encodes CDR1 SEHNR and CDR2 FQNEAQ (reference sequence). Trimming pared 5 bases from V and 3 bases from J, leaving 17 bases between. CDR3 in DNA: TGTGCCAGCAGCACCCAGCGGGACAGGAACTACGAGCAGTACTTC. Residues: CASSTQRDRNYEQYF.

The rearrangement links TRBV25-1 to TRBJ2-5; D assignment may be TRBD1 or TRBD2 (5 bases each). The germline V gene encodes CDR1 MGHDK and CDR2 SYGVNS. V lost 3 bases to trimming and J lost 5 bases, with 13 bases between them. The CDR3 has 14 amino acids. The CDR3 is CASSDRDGWETQYF. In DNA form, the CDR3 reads TGTGCCAGCAGTGACCGGGACGGGTGGGAGACCCAGTACTTC.

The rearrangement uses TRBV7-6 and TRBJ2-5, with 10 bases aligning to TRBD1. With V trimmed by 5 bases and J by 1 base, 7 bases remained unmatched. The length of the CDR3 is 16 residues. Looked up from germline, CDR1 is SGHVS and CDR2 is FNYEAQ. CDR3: CASSLGTGAVQETQYF. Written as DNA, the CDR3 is TGTGCCAGCAGCCTCGGGACAGGGGCAGTCCAAGAGACCCAGTACTTC.

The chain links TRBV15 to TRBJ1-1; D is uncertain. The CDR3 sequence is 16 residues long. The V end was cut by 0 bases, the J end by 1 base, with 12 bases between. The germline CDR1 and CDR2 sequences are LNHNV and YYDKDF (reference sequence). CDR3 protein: CATSRDLGVRNTEAFF. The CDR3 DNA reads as TGTGCCACCAGCAGAGATTTAGGAGTACGGAACACTGAAGCTTTCTTT. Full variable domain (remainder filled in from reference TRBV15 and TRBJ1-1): DAMVIQNPRYQVTQFGKPVTLSCSQTLNHNVMYWYQQKSSQAPKLLFHYYDKDFNNEADTPDNFQSRRPNTSFCFLDIRSPGLGDTAMYLCATSRDLGVRNTEAFFGQGTRLTVV.